This T cell receptor beta chain derives from a study of neurological immune-mediated disorders. Via MiXCR, TCRdb re-called the 5' RACE reads, giving one row per CDR3 protein. This table holds around 42,000 distinct CDR3 sequences, approximately 15% found once. Time point: longitudinal time-point 3. This clonotype was detected many times. Germline V gives CDR1 SGHAT, CDR2 FQDESV (reference sequence). The CDR3 loop spans 14 amino acids. Between the trimmed V and J ends, which lost 1 base and 8 bases, there was a span of 13 bases. The sample taken for sequencing was PBMCs. V is TRBV11-1 and J is TRBJ2-3; D remains ambiguous. The receptor comes from a man in his thirties or forties in good health. The CDR3 spells CASSLERTTGTQYF. CDR3 sequence (DNA): TGTGCCAGCAGCTTAGAGAGAACGACGGGTACGCAGTATTTT.